This TCR beta chain comes out of a study of T cell responses to AZD1222 COVID-19 vaccine. Turning to the study itself: Second-dose intervals of approximately 4 or approximately 12 weeks were pooled. General study results and limits: Clonal diversity was possibly underestimated, and the donors were mostly white British, with more females.

The data were produced by immunoSEQ multiplex PCR, yet TCRdb's version contains in-frame clones alone and is incomplete. The sample lists tens of thousands of clones, 88% occurring once. Turning to this clone: The antigen is not known.

This CDR3 comprises 14 residues. With V trimmed by 6 bases and J by 3 bases, 5 bases remained unmatched. Looked up from germline, CDR1 is MNHEY and CDR2 is SMNVEV (reference sequence). This clonotype was sampled from an adult in good health. The chain couples TRBV27 to TRBJ2-7; 10 nucleotides agree with TRBD2. The sample in question was peripheral blood, obtained on day 0 of AZD1222 vaccination. CDR3 sequence: CASSTSGKVYEQYF. CDR3 DNA sequence: TGTGCCAGCAGCACTAGCGGGAAAGTCTACGAGCAGTACTTC.